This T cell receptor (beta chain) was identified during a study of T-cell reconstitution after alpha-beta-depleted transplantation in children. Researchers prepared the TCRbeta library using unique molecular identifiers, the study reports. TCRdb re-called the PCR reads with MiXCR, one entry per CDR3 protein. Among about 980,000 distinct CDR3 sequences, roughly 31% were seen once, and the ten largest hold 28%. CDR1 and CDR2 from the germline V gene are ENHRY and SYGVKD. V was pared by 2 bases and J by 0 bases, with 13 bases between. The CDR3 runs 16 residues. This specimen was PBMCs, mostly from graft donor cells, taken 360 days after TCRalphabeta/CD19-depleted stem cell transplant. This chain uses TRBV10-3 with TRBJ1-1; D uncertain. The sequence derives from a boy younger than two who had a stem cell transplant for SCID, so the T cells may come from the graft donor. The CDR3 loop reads CAISEVQIVMNTEAFF. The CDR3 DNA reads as TGTGCCATCAGTGAGGTGCAGATAGTTATGAACACTGAAGCTTTCTTT.